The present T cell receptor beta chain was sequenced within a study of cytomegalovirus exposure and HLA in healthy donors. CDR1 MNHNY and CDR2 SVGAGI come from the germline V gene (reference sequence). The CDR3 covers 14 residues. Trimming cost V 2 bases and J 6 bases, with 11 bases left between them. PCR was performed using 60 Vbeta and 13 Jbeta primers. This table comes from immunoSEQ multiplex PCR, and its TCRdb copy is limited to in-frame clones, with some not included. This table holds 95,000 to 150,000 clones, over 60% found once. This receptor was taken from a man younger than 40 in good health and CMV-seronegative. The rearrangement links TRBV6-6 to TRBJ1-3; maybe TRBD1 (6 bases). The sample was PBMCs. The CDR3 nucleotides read TGTGCCAGCAGTTACCCTCGGGACATAAACACCATATATTTT. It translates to CASSYPRDINTIYF.